The rows below give T cell receptor beta chains drawn from one sample of a study of CD8+ T cells in alopecia areata. Here immunoSEQ multiplex PCR was the method, and the copy in TCRdb shows in-frame clones only, minus some. The table shows over 200,000 clones, with around three fifths occurring only once. Material: CD4+ T cells sorted from blood, obtained at week 4, from a patient treated with tofacitinib. Receptors originate from a human donor with alopecia areata. CDR3s include the opening cysteine and the closing phenylalanine or tryptophan.

V gene	J gene	CDR3 protein
TRBV11-3	TRBJ2-4	CASSSSGTGGYRYF
TRBV7-9	TRBJ1-2	CASSQSGRKDYGYTF
TRBV6-5	TRBJ1-2	CASQGAGIGGYTF
TRBV30	TRBJ1-6	CAWNAGTGGLPLHF
TRBV29-1	TRBJ2-7	CSVEPFSPSPGHRYEQYF
TRBV30	TRBJ2-7	CAWSVNPRRGRDEQYF
TRBV7-2	TRBJ2-5	CASSLVREETQYF
TRBV7-8	TRBJ2-7	CASRIAGSPYEQYF
TRBV6-5	TRBJ1-6	CASSGWSSYNSPLHF
TRBV4-1	TRBJ1-2	CASSQEPGRGYGYTF
TRBV7-9	TRBJ1-4	CASSRVGRKLFF
TRBV5-1	TRBJ2-5	CASSLTGGNQETQYF
TRBV5-6	TRBJ2-3	CASSRLGLDNTDTQYF
TRBV15	TRBJ2-6	CATSRDLGSGANVLTF
TRBV6-5	TRBJ2-3	CASSQAGDRRYYF
TRBV18	TRBJ1-1	CASSPSGDTEAFF
TRBV7-6	TRBJ1-4	CASSPQGGGNEKLFF
TRBV7-2	TRBJ2-5	CASSLGLAQETQYF
TRBV29-1	TRBJ1-2	CSVEEGQGAGGYTF
TRBV6-5	TRBJ2-2	CASSHRGPGELFF
TRBV7-8	TRBJ2-1	CASSLEGTGDWNEQFF
TRBV5-6	TRBJ2-3	CASSSTGADTQYF
TRBV5-1	TRBJ1-2	CASRFRDGPYGYTF
TRBV9	TRBJ2-5	CASSVAVREGQETQYF
TRBV2	TRBJ2-3	CASSRDRGDTQYF
TRBV25-1	TRBJ2-7	CASSAVDRGSEQYF
TRBV30	TRBJ1-1	CAWSSIYTEAFF
TRBV6-6	TRBJ1-2	CASSYSSGAGYGYTF
TRBV6-5	TRBJ2-5	CASSDRAGVETQYF
TRBV6-6	TRBJ1-1	CASSYSLGGTEAFF
TRBV29-1	TRBJ2-1	CSVDGTYNEQFF
TRBV30	TRBJ1-1	CAWRAQGNTEAFF
TRBV7-3	TRBJ2-1	CASSLDGSYNEQFF
TRBV30	TRBJ1-5	CAWSAIGGSNQPQHF
TRBV11-1	TRBJ1-6	CASSLGWERSPLHF
TRBV6-1	TRBJ2-1	CASSDPGGPSSYNEQFF
TRBV5-1	TRBJ1-2	CASRRWGNYGYTF
TRBV10-3	TRBJ2-3	CAIRSAGNTDTQYF
TRBV4-2	TRBJ2-5	CASSQNSGYQETQYF
TRBV2	TRBJ1-2	CASSRPTTGKDGYTF
TRBV25-1	TRBJ1-2	CASTQGNYGYTF
TRBV9	TRBJ2-7	CASYGGGTAMGAYEQYF
TRBV7-2	TRBJ2-1	CASSRKTGTDVLEQFF
TRBV2	TRBJ1-2	CASSEVLPGQGNGYTF
TRBV5-6	TRBJ1-1	CASSRREGNTEAFF
TRBV11-2	TRBJ1-2	CASSMDSSYGYTF
TRBV7-2	TRBJ2-6	CASSPQASGANVLTF
TRBV14	TRBJ1-1	CASSSGVVAFF
TRBV2	TRBJ2-7	CASRDSQFAEQYF
TRBV15	TRBJ2-5	CATSRDQGEETQYF